The rows below give T cell receptor beta chains drawn from one sample of a study of graft-versus-host responses after intestinal transplantation. Sequencing used immunoSEQ multiplex PCR; TCRdb keeps in-frame clones, though not all of them. The sample lists roughly 29,000 clones; nearly 90% were seen once. The material was PBMCs, obtained around 62 weeks after intestinal transplantation. The receptors come from a human patient who received an intestinal transplant, so some T cells may come from the graft donor. Both conserved end residues are part of each CDR3. The D gene is left open where the match is weak. The listing skips clone size in some rows; elsewhere it reads once, few, many or a size class.

D gene,CDR3 length,J gene,clone size,V gene,CDR3 protein,CDR3 DNA
-,12,TRBJ2-3,once,TRBV30,CAWLSWGDTQYF,TGTGCCTGGTTATCTTGGGGAGATACGCAGTATTTT
-,15,TRBJ2-7,-,TRBV4-1,CASSQVLLEPYEQYF,TGCGCCAGCAGCCAAGTACTCCTCGAGCCCTACGAGCAGTACTTC
TRBD2,14,TRBJ2-1,few,TRBV5-6,CASSLSGGLNEQFF,TGTGCCAGCAGCTTAAGCGGGGGCCTCAATGAGCAGTTCTTC
TRBD1,16,TRBJ2-1,-,TRBV30,CAWSSTGTGVFNEQFF,TGTGCCTGGAGCTCAACCGGGACAGGGGTTTTCAATGAGCAGTTCTTC
-,13,TRBJ2-2,-,TRBV30,CAWSHRVPGELFF,TGTGCCTGGAGTCACAGGGTCCCCGGGGAGCTGTTTTTT
-,14,TRBJ2-3,-,TRBV7-5,CARSFYRGTDTQYF,TGTGCCAGGAGCTTCTACAGGGGCACAGATACGCAGTATTTT
-,13,TRBJ1-1,-,TRBV6-6,CASSYWTNTEAFF,TGTGCCAGCAGTTACTGGACAAACACTGAAGCTTTCTTT
-,13,TRBJ1-1,-,TRBV7-8,CASSWMGRTEAFF,TGTGCCAGCAGCTGGATGGGTAGGACTGAAGCTTTCTTT
-,15,TRBJ2-7,-,TRBV6-4,CAIHLPRGYPHEQYF,TGTGCCATCCACCTTCCTCGGGGTTACCCCCACGAGCAGTACTTC
-,12,TRBJ1-1,few,TRBV7-8,CASSLVDTEAFF,TGTGCCAGCAGCTTAGTGGACACTGAAGCTTTCTTT
-,16,TRBJ1-4,-,TRBV4-3,CASSQDRGSYNEKLFF,TGCGCCAGCAGCCAAGATCGAGGCAGCTATAATGAAAAACTGTTTTTT